Listed here are 17 T cell receptor beta chains from one sample, sequenced in a study of identical twins. TCRdb used MiXCR to reprocess the 5' RACE reads, holding one entry per CDR3 protein. The sample lists around 570,000 distinct CDR3 sequences; approximately 10% were seen once. This sample was shared with a second study, whose subject was yellow fever vaccine responses in identical twins.

Sequencing was carried out using PBMCs. All receptors derive from a woman in her late teens or twenties in good health.

This clonotype has a count of ten or more. J is TRBJ2-1 and V is TRBV5-6, with D perhaps matching TRBD2 (6 bases). Looked up from germline, CDR1 is SGHDT and CDR2 is YYEEEE. The CDR3 consists of 16 residues. Deletions cut 4 bases from V and 7 bases from J, with 21 bases between. CDR3 in amino acids: CASSPGGTARRNEQFF. As DNA, the CDR3 is TGTGCCAGCAGCCCTGGGGGGACTGCGCGACGGAATGAGCAGTTCTTC.

The chain couples TRBV6-5 to TRBJ2-7, with D unclear. The V end was cut by 5 bases, the J end by 5 bases, with 13 bases between. The length of the CDR3 is 13 residues. CDR1 and CDR2 from the germline V gene are MNHEY and SVGAGI. In DNA form, the CDR3 reads TGTGCCAGCAGTACCGACCGGGCGAACGAGCAGTACTTC. Protein product: CASSTDRANEQYF.

This clonotype has at least ten counts. The V gene is TRBV6-6, the J gene TRBJ2-2; D is uncertain. The CDR3 consists of 14 residues. Deletions cut 7 bases from V and 1 base from J, with 10 bases between. From germline, CDR1 is MNHNY and CDR2 SVGAGI (reference sequence). Here the CDR3 DNA reads TGTGCCAGCACCCTTATCGAGAACACCGGGGAGCTGTTTTTT. Amino acids: CASTLIENTGELFF.

This chain connects TRBV11-2 to TRBJ2-4; D possibly matches TRBD1 or TRBD2 (5 bases each). Trimming removed 4 bases from V and 0 bases from J, with 22 bases in between. The CDR3 has 19 amino acids. Germline values: CDR1 SGHAT, CDR2 FQNNGV. The CDR3 reads CASSSRGGTGALAKNIQYF. The CDR3 bases are TGTGCCAGCAGCTCTCGAGGTGGGACGGGTGCCTTAGCCAAAAACATTCAGTACTTC.

A few counts support this clonotype. This chain uses TRBV2 with TRBJ1-5; D is possibly TRBD1 (6 bases). Deletions cut 6 bases from V and 3 bases from J, with 15 bases between. The germline V gene encodes CDR1 SNHLY and CDR2 FYNNEI. There are 15 residues in the CDR3. CDR3 amino acids: CASSADSRLNQPQHF. In DNA, the CDR3 is TGTGCCAGCAGCGCGGACAGTCGGCTCAATCAGCCCCAGCATTTT.

V gene TRBV14 combines with J gene TRBJ2-1; TRBD1 matches at 7 bases. V lost 3 bases and J lost 3; bases outside the gene matches: 5. Germline values: CDR1 SGHDN, CDR2 FVKESK. The CDR3 has 15 residues. CDR3 amino acids: CASSHTGQNYNEQFF. Written as DNA, the CDR3 is TGTGCCAGCAGCCATACGGGACAGAACTACAATGAGCAGTTCTTC.

This clonotype has a count of ten or more. This sequence joins TRBV7-9 and TRBJ2-7; the D gene is possibly TRBD1 (6 bases). Germline values: CDR1 SEHNR, CDR2 FQNEAQ (reference sequence). This CDR3 spans 14 amino acids. Trimming shortened V by 4 bases and J by 5 bases, and 15 bases separated the two germline ends. Here the CDR3 reads CASSSGTYEDEQYF. The CDR3 nucleotides are TGTGCCAGCAGCTCCGGGACATATGAGGACGAGCAGTACTTC.

The J gene is TRBJ2-6, the V gene TRBV20-1; D call uncertain. The CDR3 extends over 14 amino acids. The V end lost 5 bases, the J end lost 0 bases, and 8 bases lay between the germline ends. CDR1 and CDR2 from the germline V gene are DFQATT and SNEGSKA (reference sequence). The DNA for the CDR3 is TGCAGTGCTTCAAGCCTCTCTGGGGCCAACGTCCTGACTTTC. Amino acids: CSASSLSGANVLTF.

This clonotype was observed a handful of times. CDR3 sequence reads: CASSTRTSGGLEQFF. CDR3 sequence (DNA): TGTGCCAGTAGTACCCGGACTAGCGGGGGGCTGGAGCAGTTCTTC. V is TRBV19 and J is TRBJ2-1; 14 bases map to TRBD2. V gave up 4 bases and J gave up 10 bases; unmatched junction bases: 6. Germline V gene lookup returns CDR1 LNHDA and CDR2 SQIVND (reference sequence). The CDR3 is made up of 15 amino acids.

This clonotype was seen ten or more times. This chain uses TRBV3-1 with TRBJ2-7, with D perhaps matching TRBD2 (5 bases). V lost 1 base to trimming and J lost 0 bases, with 10 bases between them. The CDR3 length is 15 residues. Germline V CDR1 and CDR2: LGHDT, YNNKEL (reference sequence). DNA of the CDR3: TGTGCCAGCAGCCAAGGTCCGGGGAGCTCCTACGAGCAGTACTTC. It codes for CASSQGPGSSYEQYF.

This clonotype came up many times. The chain couples TRBV7-2 to TRBJ2-3, with TRBD1 matching 9 bases. This CDR3 comprises 14 residues. Germline-derived CDR1 and CDR2 are SGHTA and FQGNSA. The V and J ends lost 5 bases and 5 bases, in that order; junction bases with no gene match: 5. The CDR3 DNA follows: TGTGCCAGCAGCCAACAGGGGGCCCTAGATACGCAGTATTTT. Amino acids: CASSQQGALDTQYF.

J is TRBJ2-7 and V is TRBV30; 8 nucleotides match TRBD1. V lost 3 bases, J lost 6 bases, and 4 bases stayed unmatched. The CDR3 covers 12 residues. Per germline, CDR1 GTSNPN and CDR2 SVGIG (reference sequence). CDR3 in DNA: TGTGCCTGGAGGGACAGGGTGGCCGAGCAGTACTTC. Its translation: CAWRDRVAEQYF.

This clonotype showed up just a few times. The chain couples TRBV5-1 to TRBJ2-5, with 7 bases identical to TRBD2. In germline, CDR1 is SGHRS, CDR2 YFSETQ. This CDR3 region has 16 residues. V trimming: 4 bases; J trimming: 4 bases; junction bases outside the gene matches: 13. The CDR3 region is CASSPPGAGMGETQYF. In DNA, the CDR3 is TGCGCCAGCAGCCCCCCGGGAGCGGGAATGGGAGAGACCCAGTACTTC.

The V and J genes are TRBV28 and TRBJ2-5, with D uncertain. The CDR3 is 14 residues long. Trimming stripped 6 bases from V and 2 bases from J, with 13 bases between. CDR1 is MDHEN, CDR2 SYDVKM, per germline. CDR3 sequence: CASSNPLLQETQYF. The CDR3 bases are TGTGCCAGCAGCAACCCACTACTTCAAGAGACCCAGTACTTC.

This clonotype was detected many times. The rearrangement joins TRBV10-3 to TRBJ2-3, with a possible D match to TRBD2 (6 bases). This CDR3 spans 15 amino acids. Deletions cut 3 bases from V and 5 bases from J, with 15 bases between. CDR1 is ENHRY and CDR2 is SYGVKD in the germline V gene. The CDR3: CAISEGLAQIDTQYF. The CDR3 nucleotides read TGTGCCATCAGTGAAGGTCTAGCGCAAATAGATACGCAGTATTTT.

J is TRBJ2-5 and V is TRBV27; 13 nucleotides match TRBD2. V lost 10 bases to trimming and J lost 5 bases; unmatched junction nucleotides: 22. The CDR3 spans 19 residues. Germline values: CDR1 MNHEY, CDR2 SMNVEV (reference sequence). In DNA form, the CDR3 reads TGTGCCACCTCACCTCTCCAACTAGCGGGGGGGCCTACGAGGGAGACCCAGTACTTC. Residues: CATSPLQLAGGPTRETQYF.

This clonotype was detected ten times or more. The chain employs TRBV20-1 and TRBJ1-2; D is ambiguous. The CDR3 sequence is 12 residues long. Germline lookup yields CDR1 DFQATT and CDR2 SNEGSKA (reference sequence). V lost 0 bases and J lost 3, with 5 bases in between. The CDR3 loop is CSARDRHYGYTF. Written as DNA, the CDR3 is TGCAGTGCTAGAGACAGACACTATGGCTACACCTTC.